This TCR beta chain was obtained from a study of blood T cell repertoires in COVID-19. Study information: From the United States, Italy and Spain came samples of acute and convalescent COVID-19. Sample material is recorded as cDNA or gDNA derived from T cells, B-cell-depleted T cells, or PBMCs.

This CDR3 contains 14 residues. V shed 4 bases and J 4 bases; nucleotides not matched to a gene: 6. Germline assignment: CDR1 LNHDA and CDR2 SQIVND (reference sequence). Seattle participants joined during active infection and were tracked over time. Generated by immunoSEQ multiplex PCR, the TCRdb table keeps only in-frame clones and is missing some. The repertoire has about 330,000 clones, approximately 88% of them found once; the top ten carry approximately 9.3%. This chain connects TRBV19 to TRBJ1-2; 7 bases match TRBD1. This receptor was identified in a man between 25 and 39 years old with COVID-19, enrolled during active disease. The sequenced sample was peripheral blood. The chain's CDR3 is CASSTTGTAYGYTF. DNA of the CDR3: TGTGCCAGTAGTACTACGGGGACAGCCTATGGCTACACCTTC.